These 32 T cell receptor beta chains came from one sample sequenced in a study of T cell repertoires in cytomegalovirus infection. No antigen has been identified for these receptors. TCRdb passed the reads through MiXCR, listing each CDR3 protein once. The sample yields more than 40,000 distinct CDR3 sequences, roughly 22% seen once. The specimen was CD8+ T cells from cultured PBMCs, collected from culture after CMV antigen stimulation. The receptors stem from a human donor in good health (CMV status not recorded). Some clones in this sample may be carry-over from other donors' samples.

This clonotype was counted once. J is TRBJ2-2 and V is TRBV4-3; possibly TRBD1 or TRBD2 for D (5 bases each). Trimming left V 5 bases short and J 0 bases short, with 7 bases between. Germline lookup yields CDR1 LGHNA and CDR2 YSLEER. The length of the CDR3 is 14 residues. The CDR3 DNA is TGCGCCAGCAGCAGGGGAGCGAACACCGGGGAGCTGTTTTTT. This translates into CASSRGANTGELFF.

This clonotype was seen at least ten times. The gene calls are TRBV11-2 and TRBJ1-1; a weak D match, TRBD1 (6 bases). The CDR3 is 18 residues long. The germline V and J ends were trimmed by 5 bases and 1 base, with 23 bases remaining between them. Germline-derived CDR1 and CDR2 are SGHAT and FQNNGV. The CDR3 region has the DNA TGTGCCAGCAGCAGAAAGGGGGGGGCAGGGCCACCGAACACTGAAGCTTTCTTT. Its translation: CASSRKGGAGPPNTEAFF.

This clonotype came up a few times. V and J are TRBV7-8 and TRBJ2-7, with 10 bases aligning to TRBD2. This CDR3 is built from 15 residues. Trimming at V came to 6 bases and at J to 1 base, leaving 6 bases not matched to a gene. Germline-derived CDR1 and CDR2 are SGHVS and FQNEAQ. CDR3 loop: CASSPLAGTSYEQYF. CDR3 nucleotide sequence: TGTGCCAGCAGTCCACTAGCGGGAACTTCCTACGAGCAGTACTTC.

A few counts support this clonotype. V usage is TRBV12-3 or TRBV12-4 and J usage is TRBJ2-5; 7 nucleotides agree with TRBD1. The CDR3 totals 14 residues. V lost 3 bases and J lost 3; bases outside the gene matches: 4. This chain's CDR3 is CASSFSGQEETQYF. The CDR3 nucleotides read TGTGCCAGCAGTTTCTCTGGACAGGAAGAGACCCAGTACTTC.

This clonotype was observed a few times. This chain connects TRBV2 to TRBJ1-3; D ambiguous. This CDR3 has 13 amino acids. CDR1 is SNHLY, CDR2 FYNNEI, per germline. V was pared by 7 bases and J by 0 bases, with 7 bases between. The CDR3 nucleotides are TGTGCCAGCATCCTCACCTCTGGAAACACCATATATTTT. It is translated as CASILTSGNTIYF. The variable domain in full, with the rest retrieved from reference TRBV2 and TRBJ1-3, is EPEVTQTPSHQVTQMGQEVILRCVPISNHLYFYWYRQILGQKVEFLVSFYNNEISEKSEIFDDQFSVERPDGSNFTLKIRSTKLEDSAMYFCASILTSGNTIYFGEGSWLTVV.

This clonotype was seen a handful of times. This rearrangement joins TRBV6-6 to TRBJ1-6; D possibly corresponds to TRBD1 (5 bases). V was pared by 2 bases and J by 5 bases, with 16 bases between. This CDR3 contains 17 residues. The germline CDR1 and CDR2 sequences are MNHNY and SVGAGI (reference sequence). CDR3 nucleotide sequence: TGTGCCAGCAGTTACGCCCCCGCAGGGTCCAATAATTCACCCCTCCACTTT. This gives the protein CASSYAPAGSNNSPLHF.

This clonotype was seen more than once but under ten times. V and J are TRBV7-9 and TRBJ2-3; 7 bases agree with TRBD2. Germline V gene lookup returns CDR1 SEHNR and CDR2 FQNEAQ (reference sequence). CDR3 length: 15 amino acids. J lost 2 bases, V lost 3 bases, and 5 bases had no gene match. The DNA for the CDR3 is TGTGCCAGCAGCTTGCTAGCGGCCTTCACAGATACGCAGTATTTT. This translates into CASSLLAAFTDTQYF.

The V gene is TRBV5-6, the J gene TRBJ2-7; D not certain. Trimming removed 2 bases at V and 5 bases at J, with 8 bases between. The CDR3 has 12 residues. From germline, CDR1 is SGHDT and CDR2 YYEEEE. CDR3 sequence: CASSLGIHEQYF. The CDR3, as DNA: TGTGCCAGCAGCTTAGGAATCCACGAGCAGTACTTC.

CDR3 nucleotide sequence: TGTGCCAGCAGCTTAGCGCCTGGGACTAGCGTGCGGAATGAGCAGTTCTTC. This translates into CASSLAPGTSVRNEQFF. V and J are TRBV11-1 and TRBJ2-1; 10 bases are a match to TRBD2. V shed 0 bases, J shed 7 bases, and the junction held 9 bases outside the gene matches. CDR3 length equals 17 residues. Germline V gene sequence: CDR1 SGHAT, CDR2 FQDESV (reference sequence).

At least ten counts were recorded for this clonotype. The chain is built from TRBV2 and TRBJ2-3; TRBD2 might be the D (5 bases). The ends were cut back, 3 bases at V and 0 bases at J, with 10 bases in the middle. The CDR3 has 15 residues. The germline CDR1 and CDR2 sequences are SNHLY and FYNNEI. CDR3: CASSDGRTSTDTQYF. The CDR3 nucleotides read TGTGCCAGCAGTGACGGTCGGACTAGCACAGATACGCAGTATTTT.

The rearrangement links TRBV7-9 to TRBJ1-5; D might be TRBD1 (5 bases). Germline V lookup: CDR1 SEHNR, CDR2 FQNEAQ (reference sequence). The CDR3 runs 14 residues. The germline V and J ends were trimmed by 7 bases and 4 bases, with 14 bases remaining between them. The CDR3 DNA reads as TGTGCCAGCACCCCGGGACGGGAAAATCAGCCCCAGCATTTT. It encodes CASTPGRENQPQHF.

The V call is TRBV28, the J call TRBJ2-5; TRBD2 matches 8 bases. In germline, CDR1 is MDHEN, CDR2 SYDVKM. The CDR3 contains 16 residues. Trimming removed 4 bases from V and 0 bases from J; junction bases left unmatched: 7. The chain's CDR3 is CASSSSSGQYQETQYF. The CDR3 DNA reads as TGTGCCAGCAGTTCTTCTAGCGGGCAGTACCAAGAGACCCAGTACTTC.

Many counts were recorded for this clonotype. This chain connects TRBV19 to TRBJ1-1; no firm D call. Germline V gene sequence: CDR1 LNHDA, CDR2 SQIVND (reference sequence). CDR3 length equals 13 residues. V lost 6 bases, J lost 1 base, and 9 bases lay in between. The CDR3 sequence is CASSLQENTEAFF. In DNA form, the CDR3 reads TGTGCCAGTAGCCTACAAGAGAACACTGAAGCTTTCTTT.

This clonotype was seen ten or more times. This sequence joins TRBV7-8 and TRBJ2-2, with 11 bases aligning to TRBD1. CDR3 length: 16 residues. Germline trimming cut 1 base from V and 4 bases from J; bases unmatched to any gene: 2. In germline, CDR1 is SGHVS, CDR2 FQNEAQ. The CDR3 sequence: CASSLGTGGSTGELFF. DNA for the CDR3: TGTGCCAGCAGCTTAGGGACAGGGGGCAGCACCGGGGAGCTGTTTTTT.

In this sample, this clonotype turned up a few times. In DNA form, the CDR3 reads TGCGCCAGCAGCTTGTTTGGGGACAGGCCCGGGAAAACCTACGAGCAGTACTTC. Translated: CASSLFGDRPGKTYEQYF. The chain carries TRBV5-1 and TRBJ2-7, with 8 bases fitting TRBD1. The V segment lost 1 base and the J segment 2 bases; nucleotides outside the gene matches: 14. CDR3 size: 18 residues. Germline V gene lookup returns CDR1 SGHRS and CDR2 YFSETQ.

The chain uses TRBV28 and TRBJ2-7; D gene unclear. V lost 2 bases to trimming and J lost 2 bases, with 10 bases between them. The CDR3 covers 14 residues. Germline lookup yields CDR1 MDHEN and CDR2 SYDVKM. The CDR3: CASSLRRNPYEQYF. CDR3 coding DNA: TGTGCCAGCAGTTTAAGGCGGAACCCCTACGAGCAGTACTTC. Together with reference TRBV28 and TRBJ2-7, the CDR3 gives the full variable domain: DVKVTQSSRYLVKRTGEKVFLECVQDMDHENMFWYRQDPGLGLRLIYFSYDVKMKEKGDIPEGYSVSREKKERFSLILESASTNQTSMYLCASSLRRNPYEQYFGPGTRLTVT.

V is TRBV6-8 and J is TRBJ1-1, with a possible D match to TRBD1 (6 bases). CDR3 length: 14 residues. The germline V gene has CDR1 MNHGY and CDR2 SAAAGT. V was trimmed by 5 bases and J by 3 bases, leaving 13 bases between them. The CDR3 bases are TGTGCCAGCAGTAACGACAGGCACCACACTGAAGCTTTCTTT. Its protein product is CASSNDRHHTEAFF.

The V and J genes are TRBV7-2 and TRBJ2-3; the match to TRBD2 covers 8 bases. Germline CDR1 and CDR2: SGHTA and FQGNSA. CDR3 size: 17 residues. J lost 2 bases, V lost 2 bases, and 9 bases had no gene match. CDR3 sequence: CASSLYFQREYTDTQYF. DNA for the CDR3: TGTGCCAGCAGCTTATACTTCCAGCGGGAGTACACAGATACGCAGTATTTT.

This chain joins TRBV7-9 and TRBJ2-1; 11 bases are a match to TRBD1. Germline V gene lookup returns CDR1 SEHNR and CDR2 FQNEAQ (reference sequence). This CDR3 spans 14 amino acids. Trimming at V came to 5 bases and at J to 10 bases, leaving 7 bases not matched to a gene. The CDR3 is CASSAPGQGVEQFF. The CDR3 bases are TGTGCCAGCAGCGCTCCGGGACAGGGGGTCGAGCAGTTCTTC.

The sample holds a few counts of this clonotype. The chain combines TRBV6-8 with TRBJ2-3; D could derive from TRBD1 or TRBD2 (5 bases each). The V end was cut by 6 bases, the J end by 3 bases, with 13 bases between. CDR1 and CDR2 (germline): MNHGY, SAAAGT. This CDR3 has 14 residues. For the CDR3, the DNA is TGTGCCAGCAGCTCTGGGACCGTTACAGATACGCAGTATTTT. Translating gives CASSSGTVTDTQYF.

V and J are TRBV6-2 or TRBV6-3 and TRBJ2-7, with 9 bases that match TRBD2. In germline, CDR1 is MNHEY, CDR2 SVGEGT. Trimming took 2 bases from V and 6 from J; bases not matched to a gene: 8. The CDR3 totals 15 residues. The CDR3 is CASSYEGSGSREQYF. DNA for the CDR3: TGTGCCAGCAGTTACGAAGGTAGCGGGAGTCGCGAGCAGTACTTC.

This chain joins TRBV20-1 and TRBJ2-1, with D uncertain. The V gene lost 6 bases and the J gene lost 3 bases, with 15 bases spanning the gap. CDR3 length equals 14 residues. Germline V lookup: CDR1 DFQATT, CDR2 SNEGSKA (reference sequence). CDR3 DNA sequence: TGCAGTGCCGCGGAAGGGCTTAACTACAATGAGCAGTTCTTC. The encoded protein is CSAAEGLNYNEQFF.

The chain has TRBV19 and TRBJ2-1; no reliable D call. CDR1 is LNHDA and CDR2 is SQIVND in the germline V gene (reference sequence). CDR3 length: 15 residues. V was cut by 3 bases and J by 4 bases, with 13 bases left in between. The CDR3 loop reads CASSMGTTAYNEQFF. The CDR3 coding sequence is TGTGCCAGTAGTATGGGTACGACCGCTTACAATGAGCAGTTCTTC.

This clonotype was seen ten or more times. In DNA, the CDR3 is TGTGCCAGCAAACGGGACAGGGCGAATGAACGGACCCAGTACTTC. Translated: CASKRDRANERTQYF. The chain recombines TRBV28 with TRBJ2-5, with TRBD1 identical over 9 bases. CDR3 length: 15 residues. CDR1 is MDHEN, CDR2 SYDVKM, per germline. Trimming removed 7 bases from V and 7 bases from J; junction bases left unmatched: 13.

This clonotype was recorded a few times. Its ends do not fully match the called genes, so a read error is possible. V is TRBV7-2 and J is TRBJ2-5; weak D call: TRBD1 (7 bases). The CDR3 runs to 12 residues. Germline CDR1 is SGHTA and CDR2 is FQGNSA. The CDR3 DNA reads as TGTGCCAGCAGCTTAGTAAACAGGGGAGGAGACTTC. This gives the protein CASSLVNRGGDF.

This clonotype appeared a few times. CDR3 sequence reads: CASSSRDYEQYF. The DNA of the CDR3 is TGTGCCAGCAGCTCCCGGGACTACGAGCAGTACTTC. The rearrangement links TRBV7-2 to TRBJ2-7, with D perhaps TRBD2 (5 bases). V was cut by 4 bases and J by 3 bases, with 7 bases left in between. This CDR3 has 12 residues. Germline V lookup: CDR1 SGHTA, CDR2 FQGNSA.

This clonotype was found a few times. The chain joins TRBV29-1 to TRBJ1-1, with 10 positions matching TRBD1. The CDR3 consists of 13 residues. The germline gives CDR1 SQVTM, CDR2 ANQGSEA. V lost 6 bases to trimming and J lost 3 bases; unmatched junction nucleotides: 4. The CDR3 sequence: CSVPGTGDTEAFF. DNA of the CDR3: TGCAGCGTGCCCGGGACAGGGGACACTGAAGCTTTCTTT.

This clonotype was picked up many times. The V and J genes are TRBV7-3 and TRBJ2-1, with TRBD2 matching 9 bases. This CDR3 is built from 15 residues. Unmatched junction bases numbered 5, after V lost 1 base and J lost 7 bases. The germline V gene encodes CDR1 SGHTA and CDR2 FQGTGA. The chain's CDR3 is CASSLNRGGANEQFF. The DNA for the CDR3 is TGTGCCAGCAGCTTAAATCGCGGGGGGGCAAATGAGCAGTTCTTC.

J is TRBJ1-4 and V is TRBV25-1; D uncertain. The CDR3 runs 14 residues. Germline V gene lookup returns CDR1 MGHDK and CDR2 SYGVNS. Deletions cut 5 bases from V and 1 base from J, with 8 bases between. DNA of the CDR3: TGTGCCAGCAGTATATCACAAACTAATGAAAAACTGTTTTTT. This translates into CASSISQTNEKLFF. Full variable domain (remainder filled in from reference TRBV25-1 and TRBJ1-4): EADIYQTPRYLVIGTGKKITLECSQTMGHDKMYWYQQDPGMELHLIHYSYGVNSTEKGDLSSESTVSRIRTEHFPLTLESARPSHTSQYLCASSISQTNEKLFFGSGTQLSVL.

V and J are TRBV28 and TRBJ2-7, with a tentative D call TRBD2 (5 bases). Germline V lookup: CDR1 MDHEN, CDR2 SYDVKM. CDR3 length: 15 residues. V was clipped by 4 bases and J by 0 bases, with 13 bases between them. The CDR3 DNA follows: TGTGCCAGCAGTTCCATCACGGGGTACTCCTACGAGCAGTACTTC. This gives the protein CASSSITGYSYEQYF.

The V call is TRBV4-3, the J call TRBJ1-1; D gene unclear. Trimming removed 1 base from V and 6 bases from J, with 12 bases in between. The germline gives CDR1 LGHNA, CDR2 YSLEER. The CDR3 sequence is 14 residues long. The CDR3 reads CASSQGLRLAEAFF. CDR3 nucleotide sequence: TGCGCCAGCAGCCAAGGTTTGCGGTTGGCTGAAGCTTTCTTT.

Only a few counts were recorded for this clonotype. The chain carries TRBV2 and TRBJ2-3, with 9 bases aligning to TRBD1. Germline lookup yields CDR1 SNHLY and CDR2 FYNNEI. V shed 7 bases and J 4 bases; nucleotides not matched to a gene: 3. CDR3 length equals 13 residues. CDR3 region: CASTDRGSDTQYF. The CDR3 coding sequence is TGTGCCAGCACGGACAGGGGTTCAGATACGCAGTATTTT.